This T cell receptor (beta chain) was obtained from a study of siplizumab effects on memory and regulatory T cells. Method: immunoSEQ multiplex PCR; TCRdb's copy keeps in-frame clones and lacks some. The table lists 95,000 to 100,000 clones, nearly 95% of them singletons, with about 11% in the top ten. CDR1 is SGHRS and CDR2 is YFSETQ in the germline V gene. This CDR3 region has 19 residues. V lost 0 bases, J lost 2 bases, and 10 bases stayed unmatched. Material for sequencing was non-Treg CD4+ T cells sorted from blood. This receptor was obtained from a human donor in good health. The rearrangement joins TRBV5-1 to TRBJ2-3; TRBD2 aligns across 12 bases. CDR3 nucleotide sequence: TGCGCCAGCAGCTTGGGGTCTAGCGGGAGGGCCTTGATCACAGATACGCAGTATTTT. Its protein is CASSLGSSGRALITDTQYF.